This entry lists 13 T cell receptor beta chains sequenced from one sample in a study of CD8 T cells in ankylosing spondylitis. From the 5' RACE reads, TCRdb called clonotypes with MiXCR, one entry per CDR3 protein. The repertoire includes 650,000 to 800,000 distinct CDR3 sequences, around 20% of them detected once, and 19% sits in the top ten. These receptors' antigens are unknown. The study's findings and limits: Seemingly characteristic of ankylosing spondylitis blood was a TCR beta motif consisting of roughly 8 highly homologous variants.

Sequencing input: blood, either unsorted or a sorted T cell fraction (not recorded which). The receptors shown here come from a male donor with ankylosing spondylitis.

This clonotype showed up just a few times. CDR3 bases: TGTGCCAGCAGGCCCATGGGCTTCTCTGGGGCCAACGTCCTGACTTTC. This encodes CASRPMGFSGANVLTF. The chain recombines TRBV6-1 with TRBJ2-6, with D hard to call. Germline CDR1 and CDR2: MNHNS and SASEGT. The CDR3 covers 16 residues. V lost 6 bases, J lost 0 bases, and 12 bases lay in between.

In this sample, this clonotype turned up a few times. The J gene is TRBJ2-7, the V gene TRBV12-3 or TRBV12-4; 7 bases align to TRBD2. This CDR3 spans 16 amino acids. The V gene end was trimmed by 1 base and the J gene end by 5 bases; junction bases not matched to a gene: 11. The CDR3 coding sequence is TGTGCCAGCAGTTTAGAGTGGGAGGGCCTCATCCACGAGCAGTACTTC. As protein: CASSLEWEGLIHEQYF.

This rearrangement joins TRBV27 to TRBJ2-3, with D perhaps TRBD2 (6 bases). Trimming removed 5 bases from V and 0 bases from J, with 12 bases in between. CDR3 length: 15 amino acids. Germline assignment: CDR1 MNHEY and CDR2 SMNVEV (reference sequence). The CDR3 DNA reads TGTGCCAGCAGTGTGGGGAGGCGTAGCACAGATACGCAGTATTTT. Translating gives CASSVGRRSTDTQYF.

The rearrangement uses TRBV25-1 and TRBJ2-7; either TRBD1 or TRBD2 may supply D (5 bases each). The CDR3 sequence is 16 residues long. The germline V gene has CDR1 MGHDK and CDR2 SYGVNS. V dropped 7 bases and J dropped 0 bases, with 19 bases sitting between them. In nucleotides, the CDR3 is TGTGCCAGCACCCGGGGACCGCCAAGGAGCTCCTACGAGCAGTACTTC. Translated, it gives CASTRGPPRSSYEQYF.

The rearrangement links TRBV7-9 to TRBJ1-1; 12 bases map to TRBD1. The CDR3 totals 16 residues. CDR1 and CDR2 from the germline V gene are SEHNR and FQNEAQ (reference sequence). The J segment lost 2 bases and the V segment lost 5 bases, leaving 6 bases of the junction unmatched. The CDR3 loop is CASSARDRGLNTEAFF. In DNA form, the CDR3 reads TGTGCCAGCAGCGCTAGGGACAGGGGGCTTAACACTGAAGCTTTCTTT.

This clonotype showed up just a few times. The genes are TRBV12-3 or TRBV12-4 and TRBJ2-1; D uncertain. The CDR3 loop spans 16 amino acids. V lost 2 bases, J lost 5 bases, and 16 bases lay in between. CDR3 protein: CASSLPPTVHNNEQFF. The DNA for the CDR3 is TGTGCCAGCAGTTTACCCCCAACCGTACATAACAATGAGCAGTTCTTC.

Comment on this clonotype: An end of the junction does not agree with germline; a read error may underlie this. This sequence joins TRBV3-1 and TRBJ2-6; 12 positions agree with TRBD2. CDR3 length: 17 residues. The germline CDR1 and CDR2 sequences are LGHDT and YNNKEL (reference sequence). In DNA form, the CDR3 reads TGTGCCTGCAGCCAAGGACTAGCGGGGACTGGGGCCAACGTCCTGACTTTC. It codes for CACSQGLAGTGANVLTF.

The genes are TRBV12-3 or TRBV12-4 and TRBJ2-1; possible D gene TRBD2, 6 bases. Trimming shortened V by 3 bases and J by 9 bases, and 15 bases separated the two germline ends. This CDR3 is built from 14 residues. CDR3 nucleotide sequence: TGTGCCAGCAGTTTTTGGGGCGGGGAAGTTGAGCAGTTCTTC. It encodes CASSFWGGEVEQFF.

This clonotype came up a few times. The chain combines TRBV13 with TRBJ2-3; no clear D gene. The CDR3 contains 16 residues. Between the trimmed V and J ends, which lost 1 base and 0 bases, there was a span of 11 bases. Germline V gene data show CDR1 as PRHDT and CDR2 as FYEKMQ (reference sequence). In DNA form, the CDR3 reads TGTGCCAGCAGCTTAGCTCGCGGAACTAGCACAGATACGCAGTATTTT. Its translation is CASSLARGTSTDTQYF. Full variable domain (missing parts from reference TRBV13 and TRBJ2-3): AAGVIQSPRHLIKEKRETATLKCYPIPRHDTVYWYQQGPGQDPQFLISFYEKMQSDKGSIPDRFSAQQFSDYHSELNMSSLELGDSALYFCASSLARGTSTDTQYFGPGTRLTVL.

This chain's CDR3 is CASSQEPGLVTDTQYF. The DNA for the CDR3 is TGTGCCAGCAGCCAGGAGCCGGGACTAGTCACCGATACGCAGTATTTT. This sequence joins TRBV4-2 and TRBJ2-3; 8 bases line up with TRBD2. CDR3 length: 16 amino acids. V shed 3 bases, J shed 6 bases, and the junction held 11 bases outside the gene matches. The germline gives CDR1 LGHNA, CDR2 YNFKEQ.

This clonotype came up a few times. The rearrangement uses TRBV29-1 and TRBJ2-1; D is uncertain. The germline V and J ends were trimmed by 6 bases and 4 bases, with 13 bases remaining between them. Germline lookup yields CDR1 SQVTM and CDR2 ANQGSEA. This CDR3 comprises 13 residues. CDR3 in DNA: TGCAGCGTGCACGGGCTCCTTTACAATGAGCAGTTCTTC. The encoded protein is CSVHGLLYNEQFF.

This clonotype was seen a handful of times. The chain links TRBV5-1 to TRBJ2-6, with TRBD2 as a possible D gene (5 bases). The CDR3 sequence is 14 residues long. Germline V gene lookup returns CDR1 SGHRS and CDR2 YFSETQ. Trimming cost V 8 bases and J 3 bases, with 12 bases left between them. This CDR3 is CASSDRGGANVLTF. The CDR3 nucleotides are TGCGCCAGTTCTGACCGGGGTGGGGCCAACGTCCTGACTTTC.

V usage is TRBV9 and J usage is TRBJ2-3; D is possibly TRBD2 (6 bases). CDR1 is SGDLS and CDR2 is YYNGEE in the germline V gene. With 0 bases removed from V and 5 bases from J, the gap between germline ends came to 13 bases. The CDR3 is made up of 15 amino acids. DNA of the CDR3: TGTGCCAGCAGCGTAGCTGGGCTAGCGCTAGATACGCAGTATTTT. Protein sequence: CASSVAGLALDTQYF.